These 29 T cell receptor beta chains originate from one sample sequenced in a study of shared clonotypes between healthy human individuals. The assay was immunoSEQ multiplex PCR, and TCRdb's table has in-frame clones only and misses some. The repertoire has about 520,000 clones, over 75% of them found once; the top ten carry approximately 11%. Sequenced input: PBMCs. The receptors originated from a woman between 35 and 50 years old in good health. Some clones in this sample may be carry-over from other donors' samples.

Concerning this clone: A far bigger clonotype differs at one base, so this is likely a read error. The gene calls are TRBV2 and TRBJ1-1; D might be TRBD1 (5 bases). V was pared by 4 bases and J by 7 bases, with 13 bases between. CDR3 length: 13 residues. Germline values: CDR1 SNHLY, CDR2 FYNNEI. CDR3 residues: CASSVGPDLEAFF. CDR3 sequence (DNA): TGTGCCAGCAGTGTGGGACCGGACCTTGAAGCTTTCTTT.

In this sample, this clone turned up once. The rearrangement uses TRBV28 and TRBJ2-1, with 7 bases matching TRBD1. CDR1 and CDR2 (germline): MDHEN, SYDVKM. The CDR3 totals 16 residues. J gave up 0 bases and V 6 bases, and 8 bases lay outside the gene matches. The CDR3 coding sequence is TGTGCCAGCAGACCTTTCCGGACAGGCTCCTACAATGAGCAGTTCTTC. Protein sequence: CASRPFRTGSYNEQFF.

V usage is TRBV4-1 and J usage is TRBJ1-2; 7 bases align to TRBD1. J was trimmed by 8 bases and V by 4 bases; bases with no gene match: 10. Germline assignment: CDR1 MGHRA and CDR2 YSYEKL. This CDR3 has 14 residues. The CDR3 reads CASSPDRVERGYTF. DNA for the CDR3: TGCGCCAGCAGCCCTGACAGGGTAGAGAGGGGCTACACCTTC.

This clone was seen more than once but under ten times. CDR3 protein: CASSPFLSTAQDGNTEAFF. Here the CDR3 DNA reads TGTGCCAGCTCACCATTTCTATCGACAGCTCAAGATGGGAACACTGAAGCTTTCTTT. The rearrangement links TRBV18 to TRBJ1-1; D is perhaps TRBD1 (5 bases). CDR1 is KGHSH and CDR2 is LQKENI in the germline V gene. This CDR3 spans 19 amino acids. The germline V and J ends were trimmed by 2 bases and 1 base, with 23 bases remaining between them.

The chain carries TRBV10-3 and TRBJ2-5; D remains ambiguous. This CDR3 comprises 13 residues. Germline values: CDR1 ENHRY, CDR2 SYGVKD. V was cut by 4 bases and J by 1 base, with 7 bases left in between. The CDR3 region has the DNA TGTGCCATCAGTGCCCCTAGCCAAGAGACCCAGTACTTC. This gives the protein CAISAPSQETQYF.

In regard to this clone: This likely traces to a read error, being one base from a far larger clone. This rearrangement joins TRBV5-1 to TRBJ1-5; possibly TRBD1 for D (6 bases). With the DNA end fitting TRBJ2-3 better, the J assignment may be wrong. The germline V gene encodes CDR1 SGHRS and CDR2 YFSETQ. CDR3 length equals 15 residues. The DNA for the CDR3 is TGCGCCAGCAGCTTGCGGCCAGGGGAGAATCAGCCCCAGTATTTT. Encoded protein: CASSLRPGENQPQYF.

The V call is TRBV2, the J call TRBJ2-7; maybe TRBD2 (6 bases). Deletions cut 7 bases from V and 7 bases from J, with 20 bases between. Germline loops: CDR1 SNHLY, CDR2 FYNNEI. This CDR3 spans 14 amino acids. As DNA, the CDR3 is TGTGCCAGCACTCCGAGGGGAGTCCGGGGGGAGCAGTACTTC. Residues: CASTPRGVRGEQYF.

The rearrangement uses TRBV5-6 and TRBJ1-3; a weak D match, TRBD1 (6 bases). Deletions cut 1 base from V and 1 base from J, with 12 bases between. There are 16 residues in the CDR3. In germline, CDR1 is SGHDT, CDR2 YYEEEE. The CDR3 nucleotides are TGTGCCAGCAGCTTGTTTGGGGGCGCATCTGGAAACACCATATATTTT. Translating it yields CASSLFGGASGNTIYF.

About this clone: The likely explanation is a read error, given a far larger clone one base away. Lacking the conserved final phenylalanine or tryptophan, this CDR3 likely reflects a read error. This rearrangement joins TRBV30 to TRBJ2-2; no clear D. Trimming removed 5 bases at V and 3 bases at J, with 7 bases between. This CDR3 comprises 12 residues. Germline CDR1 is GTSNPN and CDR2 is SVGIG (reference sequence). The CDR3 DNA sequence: TGTGCCTGGTCGTGGGACACCGGGGAGCTGTTTGTT. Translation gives CAWSWDTGELFV.

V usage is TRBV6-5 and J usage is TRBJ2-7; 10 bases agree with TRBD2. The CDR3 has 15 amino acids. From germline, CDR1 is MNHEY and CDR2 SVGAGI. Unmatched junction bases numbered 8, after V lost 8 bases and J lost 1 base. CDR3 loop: CASGPLTSGSYEQYF. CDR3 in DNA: TGTGCCAGCGGCCCCCTGACTAGCGGGTCCTACGAGCAGTACTTC.

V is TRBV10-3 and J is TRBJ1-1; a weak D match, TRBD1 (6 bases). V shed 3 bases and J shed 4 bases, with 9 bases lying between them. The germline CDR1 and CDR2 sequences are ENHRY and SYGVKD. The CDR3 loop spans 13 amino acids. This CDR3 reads CAISEVGGTEAFF. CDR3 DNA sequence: TGTGCCATCAGTGAAGTAGGGGGCACTGAAGCTTTCTTT.

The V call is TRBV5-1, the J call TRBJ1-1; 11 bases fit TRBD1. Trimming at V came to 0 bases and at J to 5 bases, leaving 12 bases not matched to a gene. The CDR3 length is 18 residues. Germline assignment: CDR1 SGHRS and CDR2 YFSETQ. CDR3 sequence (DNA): TGCGCCAGCAGCTTGGGGCCCCCATGGACAGGGGGCAAAACTGAAGCTTTCTTT. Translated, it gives CASSLGPPWTGGKTEAFF.

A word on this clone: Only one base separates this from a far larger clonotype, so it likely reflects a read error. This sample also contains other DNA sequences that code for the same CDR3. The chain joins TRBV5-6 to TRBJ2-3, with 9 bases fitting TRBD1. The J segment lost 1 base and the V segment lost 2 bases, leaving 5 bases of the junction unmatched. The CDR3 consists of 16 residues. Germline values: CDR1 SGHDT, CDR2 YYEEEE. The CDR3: CASSFTDRGGTDTQYF. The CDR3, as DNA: TGTGCCAGCAGCTTCACTGACAGGGGGGGCACAGATACGCAGTATTTT.

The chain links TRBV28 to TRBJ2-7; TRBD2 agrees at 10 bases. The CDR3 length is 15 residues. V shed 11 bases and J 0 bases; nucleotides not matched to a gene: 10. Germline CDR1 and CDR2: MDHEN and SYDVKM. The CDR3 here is CAVEHSGRSSYEQYF. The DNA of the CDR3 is TGTGCCGTGGAACATAGCGGGAGGAGCTCCTACGAGCAGTACTTC.

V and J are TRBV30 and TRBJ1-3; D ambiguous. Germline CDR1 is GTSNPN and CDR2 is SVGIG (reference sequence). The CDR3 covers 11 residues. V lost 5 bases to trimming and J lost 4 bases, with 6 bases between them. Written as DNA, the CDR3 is TGTGCCTGGGCCTCAGGAAACACCATATATTTT. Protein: CAWASGNTIYF.

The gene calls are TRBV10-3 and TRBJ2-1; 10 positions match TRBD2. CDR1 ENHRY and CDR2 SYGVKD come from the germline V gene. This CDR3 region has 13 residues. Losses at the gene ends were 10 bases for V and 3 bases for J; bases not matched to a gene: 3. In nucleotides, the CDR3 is TGTGCCACCAGGACTAGCGGCTACAATGAGCAGTTCTTC. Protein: CATRTSGYNEQFF.

CDR3 in amino acids: CASSIGRGITYEQYF. Here the CDR3 DNA reads TGTGCCAGTAGTATAGGTCGCGGGATAACCTACGAGCAGTACTTC. The V call is TRBV19, the J call TRBJ2-7, with D perhaps matching TRBD2 (6 bases). CDR3 length equals 15 residues. Germline V CDR1 and CDR2: LNHDA, SQIVND (reference sequence). V gave up 1 base and J gave up 2 bases, with 12 bases separating them.

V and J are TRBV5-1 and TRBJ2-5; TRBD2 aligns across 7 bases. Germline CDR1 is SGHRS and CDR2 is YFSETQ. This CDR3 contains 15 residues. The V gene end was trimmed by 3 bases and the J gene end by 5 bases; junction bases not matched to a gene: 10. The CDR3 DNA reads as TGCGCCAGCAGCTCCTCCGTCTCCGGGGGGGAGACCCAGTACTTC. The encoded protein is CASSSSVSGGETQYF.

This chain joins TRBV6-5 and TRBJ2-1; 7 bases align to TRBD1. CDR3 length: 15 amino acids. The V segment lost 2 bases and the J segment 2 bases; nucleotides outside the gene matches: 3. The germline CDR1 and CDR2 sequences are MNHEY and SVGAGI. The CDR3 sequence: CASSYRDSTYNEQFF. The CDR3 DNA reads TGTGCCAGCAGTTACCGGGACAGCACCTACAATGAGCAGTTCTTC.

The CDR3 spells CASRTGGSGNTIYF. The CDR3 region has the DNA TGTGCCAGCAGGACAGGGGGCTCTGGAAACACCATATATTTT. V usage is TRBV2 and J usage is TRBJ1-3, with TRBD1 matching 9 bases. This CDR3 comprises 14 residues. J lost 0 bases, V lost 6 bases, and 0 bases had no gene match. Germline CDR1 and CDR2: SNHLY and FYNNEI.

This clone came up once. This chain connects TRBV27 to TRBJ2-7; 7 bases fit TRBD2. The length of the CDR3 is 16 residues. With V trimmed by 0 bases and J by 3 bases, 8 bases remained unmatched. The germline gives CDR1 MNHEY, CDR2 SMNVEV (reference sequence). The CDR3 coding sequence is TGTGCCAGCAGTTTATCCCGCCACGCGGGGGTCTACGAGCAGTACTTC. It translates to CASSLSRHAGVYEQYF.

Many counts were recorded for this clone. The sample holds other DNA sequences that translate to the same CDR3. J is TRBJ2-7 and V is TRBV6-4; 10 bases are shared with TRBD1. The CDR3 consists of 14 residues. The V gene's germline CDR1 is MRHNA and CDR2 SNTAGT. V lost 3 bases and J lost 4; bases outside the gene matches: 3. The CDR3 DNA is TGTGCCAGCAGTGAAGGACAGGGGGGGTACGAGCAGTACTTC. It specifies CASSEGQGGYEQYF.

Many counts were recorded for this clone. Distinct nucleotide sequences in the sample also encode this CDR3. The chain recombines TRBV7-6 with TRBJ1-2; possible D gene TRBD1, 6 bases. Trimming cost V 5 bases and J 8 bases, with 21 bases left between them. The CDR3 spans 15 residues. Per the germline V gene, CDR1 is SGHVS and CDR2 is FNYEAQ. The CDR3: CASSPSGGHQAGYTF. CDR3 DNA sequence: TGTGCCAGCAGCCCGAGTGGGGGACATCAGGCGGGCTACACCTTC.

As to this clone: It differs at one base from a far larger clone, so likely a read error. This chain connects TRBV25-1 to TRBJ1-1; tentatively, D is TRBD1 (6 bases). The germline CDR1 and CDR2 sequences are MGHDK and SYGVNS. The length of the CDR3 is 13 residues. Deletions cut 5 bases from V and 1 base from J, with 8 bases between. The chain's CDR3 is CASSTRGNTEAFF. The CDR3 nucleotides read TGTGCCAGCAGTACCAGGGGGAACACTGAAGCTTTCTTT.

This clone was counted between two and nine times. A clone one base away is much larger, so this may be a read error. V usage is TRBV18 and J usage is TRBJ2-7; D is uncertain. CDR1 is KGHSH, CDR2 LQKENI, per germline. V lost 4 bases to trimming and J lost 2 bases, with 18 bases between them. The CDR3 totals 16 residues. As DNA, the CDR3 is TGTGCCAGCTCACAACCTGGCGGTTATCCTACCTACGAGCAGTACTTC. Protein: CASSQPGGYPTYEQYF.

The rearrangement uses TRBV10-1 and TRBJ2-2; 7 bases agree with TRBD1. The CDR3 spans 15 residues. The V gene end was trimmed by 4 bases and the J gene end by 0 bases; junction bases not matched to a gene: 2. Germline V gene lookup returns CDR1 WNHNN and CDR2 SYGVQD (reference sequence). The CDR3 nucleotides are TGCGCCAGCAGTGGACAGGGTCCGAACACCGGGGAGCTGTTTTTT. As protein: CASSGQGPNTGELFF.

This CDR3 reads CASSEPGADTQYF. The CDR3, as DNA: TGTGCCAGCAGTGAGCCGGGGGCAGATACGCAGTATTTT. This chain joins TRBV28 and TRBJ2-3; possible D gene TRBD2, 6 bases. This CDR3 region has 13 residues. CDR1 and CDR2 from the germline V gene are MDHEN and SYDVKM. Between the trimmed V and J ends, which lost 5 bases and 4 bases, there was a span of 10 bases.

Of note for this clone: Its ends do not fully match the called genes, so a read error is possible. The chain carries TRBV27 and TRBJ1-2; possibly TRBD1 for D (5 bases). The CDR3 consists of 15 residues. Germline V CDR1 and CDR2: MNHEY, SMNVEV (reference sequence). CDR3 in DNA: TGTGCCGGCAGTTTATCTGCCAGGGTAAACTATGGCTACACCTTC. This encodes CAGSLSARVNYGYTF.

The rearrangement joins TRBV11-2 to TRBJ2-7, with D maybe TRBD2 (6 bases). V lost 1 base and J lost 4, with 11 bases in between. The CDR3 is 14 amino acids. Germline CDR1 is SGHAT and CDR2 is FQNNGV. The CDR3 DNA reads TGTGCCAGCAGCTTAGGGGGGGACTCTTACGAGCAGTACTTC. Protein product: CASSLGGDSYEQYF.